The clone carrying this T cell receptor beta chain has a single count. These data are taken from a study of T cell responses to AZD1222 COVID-19 vaccine. Here immunoSEQ multiplex PCR was the method, and the copy in TCRdb shows in-frame clones only, minus some. This sample has about 150,000 clones, with just over 90% found just once. This TCR was recovered from an adult in good health. The input for sequencing was peripheral blood, taken on day 0 of AZD1222 vaccination.

The CDR3 DNA sequence: TGTGCCAGCAGCAAAAGGGTGACCGATGAAAAACTGTTTTTT. It specifies CASSKRVTDEKLFF. J is TRBJ1-4 and V is TRBV7-2; unclear D gene. CDR1 is SGHTA, CDR2 FQGNSA, per germline. The CDR3 totals 14 residues. V shed 5 bases and J shed 6 bases, with 13 bases lying between them.